The 21 T cell receptor beta chains presented below share a single source sample, sequenced in a study of T cells in Graves' hyperthyroidism and ophthalmopathy. Amplification of TCR beta CDR3 regions used RNA as the template. HTBI primers drove first-round RT-PCR of the TCR CDR3. Each CDR3 protein is one row after TCRdb ran MiXCR on the multiplex PCR reads. Here the sample spans roughly 380,000 distinct CDR3 sequences, about 13% being singletons. Sequencing input: blood. The receptors shown here come from a woman between 18 and 29 years old with Graves' hyperthyroidism.

This rearrangement joins TRBV7-9 to TRBJ2-5, with 8 bases identical to TRBD2. The J segment lost 2 bases and the V segment lost 1 base, leaving 9 bases of the junction unmatched. The CDR3 runs to 17 residues. Germline V gene data show CDR1 as SEHNR and CDR2 as FQNEAQ (reference sequence). This chain's CDR3 is CASSLGLGSGIQETQYF. Written as DNA, the CDR3 is TGTGCCAGCAGCTTAGGGCTGGGTAGCGGGATTCAAGAGACCCAGTACTTC.

This clonotype has a count of ten or more. The V and J genes are TRBV19 and TRBJ1-1; 8 bases match TRBD1. V lost 6 bases to trimming and J lost 3 bases; unmatched junction nucleotides: 9. The germline V gene has CDR1 LNHDA and CDR2 SQIVND (reference sequence). This CDR3 spans 15 amino acids. The CDR3 reads CASSPGQGGYTEAFF. CDR3 DNA sequence: TGTGCCAGTAGCCCAGGACAGGGAGGTTACACTGAAGCTTTCTTT.

This clonotype has just a few counts. This chain uses TRBV20-1 with TRBJ1-4; possibly TRBD1 for D (6 bases). The CDR3 spans 11 residues. Germline lookup yields CDR1 DFQATT and CDR2 SNEGSKA (reference sequence). Trimming removed 6 bases at V and 7 bases at J, with 9 bases between. The CDR3 DNA reads as TGCAGTGCGAGACAGGTTGAAAAACTGTTTTTT. Its translation is CSARQVEKLFF.

The sample holds a few counts of this clonotype. The chain couples TRBV10-3 to TRBJ1-1, with 10 bases that match TRBD1. Germline V lookup: CDR1 ENHRY, CDR2 SYGVKD. There are 17 residues in the CDR3. The V gene end was trimmed by 3 bases and the J gene end by 2 bases; junction bases not matched to a gene: 9. For the CDR3, the DNA is TGTGCCATCAGTGAAAATACCGGGACAGGGGCCAACACTGAAGCTTTCTTT. This sequence encodes CAISENTGTGANTEAFF.

Many counts were recorded for this clonotype. J is TRBJ2-5 and V is TRBV18; D might be TRBD1 (6 bases). V lost 4 bases and J lost 2, with 11 bases in between. The CDR3 totals 14 residues. The germline V gene has CDR1 KGHSH and CDR2 LQKENI. DNA for the CDR3: TGTGCCAGCTCACGGGGACATGAACAAGAGACCCAGTACTTC. This codes for CASSRGHEQETQYF.

This clonotype was detected ten times or more. The V gene is TRBV6-1, the J gene TRBJ1-1; TRBD1 aligns across 8 bases. CDR1 is MNHNS, CDR2 SASEGT, per germline. The junction had 5 bases not matched to a gene; V was cut back by 4 bases and J by 1 base. This CDR3 has 15 residues. CDR3 bases: TGTGCCAGCAGTGCACTACAGGGGGGGAACACTGAAGCTTTCTTT. Amino acid sequence: CASSALQGGNTEAFF.

This clonotype was found many times. The J gene is TRBJ1-5, the V gene TRBV12-3 or TRBV12-4, with a tentative D call TRBD1 (6 bases). V lost 1 base and J lost 1, with 11 bases in between. This CDR3 comprises 16 residues. The CDR3 DNA reads TGTGCCAGCAGTTTAGACCCAGGGGCGAGCAATCAGCCCCAGCATTTT. This encodes CASSLDPGASNQPQHF.

There are many counts of this clonotype. The rearrangement uses TRBV7-3 and TRBJ2-1; a possible D gene is TRBD2 (6 bases). V lost 5 bases, J lost 1 base, and 15 bases lay in between. CDR1 and CDR2 (germline): SGHTA, FQGTGA. The CDR3 consists of 16 residues. The CDR3 loop reads CASSLLGGTSYNEQFF. The CDR3 DNA is TGTGCCAGCAGCCTCCTTGGCGGGACTTCCTACAATGAGCAGTTCTTC.

This clonotype has at least ten counts. This rearrangement joins TRBV5-5 to TRBJ2-7; D is tentatively TRBD1 or TRBD2 (6 bases each). CDR1 SGHKS and CDR2 YYEKEE come from the germline V gene (reference sequence). V gave up 2 bases and J gave up 5 bases, with 17 bases separating them. The CDR3 sequence is 15 residues long. The CDR3 loop reads CASSFQGTFGDEQYF. CDR3 DNA: TGTGCCAGCAGCTTCCAGGGGACTTTTGGTGACGAGCAGTACTTC.

The sample holds many counts of this clonotype. The chain couples TRBV28 to TRBJ2-3; D is unresolved. The V gene lost 4 bases and the J gene lost 5 bases, with 10 bases spanning the gap. The V gene's germline CDR1 is MDHEN and CDR2 SYDVKM. The CDR3 loop spans 13 amino acids. The CDR3 DNA follows: TGTGCCAGCAGTTCTTTGGGAAGAGATACGCAGTATTTT. Its translation: CASSSLGRDTQYF.

This clonotype was counted only a few times. This chain links TRBV4-2 with TRBJ2-2; D perhaps matches TRBD2 (6 bases). With 0 bases removed from V and 0 bases from J, the gap between germline ends came to 11 bases. This CDR3 contains 17 residues. Germline V gene sequence: CDR1 LGHNA, CDR2 YNFKEQ. The CDR3 loop is CASSQDRAGTNTGELFF. CDR3 nucleotide sequence: TGTGCCAGCAGCCAAGATCGGGCGGGGACGAACACCGGGGAGCTGTTTTTT.

The chain combines TRBV29-1 with TRBJ1-2, with TRBD1 identical over 7 bases. Trimming cost V 6 bases and J 2 bases; bases outside gene matches: 6. Germline values: CDR1 SQVTM, CDR2 ANQGSEA. The CDR3 has 13 residues. Here the CDR3 reads CSVLGQTNYGYTF. CDR3 sequence (DNA): TGCAGCGTCCTGGGACAGACGAACTATGGCTACACCTTC.

V gene TRBV11-2 combines with J gene TRBJ2-7, with 12 positions matching TRBD2. Per the germline V gene, CDR1 is SGHAT and CDR2 is FQNNGV. The CDR3 extends over 20 amino acids. The V and J ends lost 5 bases and 0 bases, in that order; junction bases with no gene match: 17. This CDR3 reads CASSLYLPGLAGPSSYEQYF. The CDR3, as DNA: TGTGCCAGCAGCCTATACTTGCCGGGACTAGCGGGTCCAAGCTCCTACGAGCAGTACTTC.

Many counts were recorded for this clonotype. This chain joins TRBV2 and TRBJ2-5, with 12 nucleotides matching TRBD2. CDR1 SNHLY and CDR2 FYNNEI come from the germline V gene. CDR3 length: 16 residues. Losses at the gene ends were 6 bases for V and 2 bases for J; bases not matched to a gene: 7. Here the CDR3 reads CASSPRTSGNQETQYF. The CDR3, as DNA: TGTGCCAGCAGCCCTCGGACTAGCGGGAATCAAGAGACCCAGTACTTC.

This clonotype was seen many times. This chain links TRBV11-2 with TRBJ2-2, with TRBD2 identical over 12 bases. V dropped 3 bases and J dropped 4; count of bases not matched to a gene: 3. The germline V gene has CDR1 SGHAT and CDR2 FQNNGV. This CDR3 spans 16 amino acids. The DNA for the CDR3 is TGTGCCAGCAGCTTTACTAGCGGGAGGAGCACCGGGGAGCTGTTTTTT. Protein product: CASSFTSGRSTGELFF. The variable domain in full, with the rest retrieved from reference TRBV11-2 and TRBJ2-2, is EAGVAQSPRYKIIEKRQSVAFWCNPISGHATLYWYQQILGQGPKLLIQFQNNGVVDDSQLPKDRFSAERLKGVDSTLKIQPAKLEDSAVYLCASSFTSGRSTGELFFGEGSRLTVL.

This clonotype has at least ten counts. J is TRBJ1-1 and V is TRBV6-2 or TRBV6-3; no definite D call. CDR3 length: 16 residues. The germline CDR1 and CDR2 sequences are MNHEY and SVGEGT. V dropped 4 bases and J dropped 2 bases, with 17 bases sitting between them. CDR3 nucleotide sequence: TGTGCCAGCAGTTGGGTCTCCGATTTCCGAAACACTGAAGCTTTCTTT. It yields the protein CASSWVSDFRNTEAFF.

The CDR3 DNA is TGTGCCAGCAGTGAGACAGGGGGCATAAATTATGGCTACACCTTC. The encoded protein is CASSETGGINYGYTF. The chain employs TRBV2 and TRBJ1-2; 10 nucleotides agree with TRBD1. The CDR3 contains 15 residues. Per the germline V gene, CDR1 is SNHLY and CDR2 is FYNNEI. Trimming cost V 3 bases and J 5 bases; bases outside gene matches: 6.

In its sample, this clonotype was seen many times. The rearrangement uses TRBV6-2 or TRBV6-3 and TRBJ1-1, with a possible D match to TRBD1 (5 bases). This CDR3 spans 13 amino acids. The germline gives CDR1 MNHEY, CDR2 SVGEGT. Trimming removed 7 bases from V and 8 bases from J, with 17 bases in between. The CDR3 DNA reads as TGTGCCAGCACTGAACTTGGGGCCTCCGAAGCTTTCTTT. As protein: CASTELGASEAFF.

This clonotype turned up a few times. The V and J genes are TRBV4-1 and TRBJ2-5; 10 bases line up with TRBD2. The V gene's germline CDR1 is MGHRA and CDR2 YSYEKL. CDR3 length equals 16 residues. V lost 4 bases to trimming and J lost 2 bases; unmatched junction nucleotides: 7. DNA of the CDR3: TGCGCCAGCAGCCCGCCGAAACTAGCGGGGCAAGAGACCCAGTACTTC. Translation gives CASSPPKLAGQETQYF.

This clonotype has at least ten counts. The genes are TRBV29-1 and TRBJ2-7; D may correspond to TRBD1 or TRBD2 (5 bases each). Trimming left V 6 bases short and J 0 bases short, with 15 bases between. The germline CDR1 and CDR2 sequences are SQVTM and ANQGSEA. The CDR3 extends over 14 amino acids. CDR3 in DNA: TGCAGCGTGGGGGTAGTGGGAGTCTCCTACGAGCAGTACTTC. Amino acids: CSVGVVGVSYEQYF.

There are many counts of this clonotype. This rearrangement joins TRBV7-2 to TRBJ2-1; TRBD2 aligns across 14 bases. This CDR3 has 16 amino acids. From germline, CDR1 is SGHTA and CDR2 FQGNSA. V dropped 3 bases and J dropped 9; count of bases not matched to a gene: 7. CDR3 sequence: CASSLGLAGALSEQFF. The CDR3 bases are TGTGCCAGCAGCTTGGGACTAGCGGGGGCGTTGAGTGAGCAGTTCTTC.